This TCR beta chain was sequenced during a study of blood T cell repertoires in COVID-19. Study at large: Sources were T cells, B-cell-depleted T cells, or PBMCs; the material itself was cDNA or gDNA.

The CDR3 spans 15 residues. The germline gives CDR1 SNHLY, CDR2 FYNNEI. The J segment lost 0 bases and the V segment lost 4 bases, leaving 3 bases of the junction unmatched. The data were produced by immunoSEQ multiplex PCR, yet TCRdb's version contains in-frame clones alone and is incomplete. The sample shows 100,000 to 110,000 clones, more than 75% of them seen only once. Sequencing used peripheral blood. The chain couples TRBV2 to TRBJ2-1, with TRBD1 matching over 7 bases. The origin of this receptor is a human donor in a cohort sampled during active COVID-19. The CDR3 bases are TGTGCCAGCAGTGTGGGGACAGCCTCCTACAATGAGCAGTTCTTC. Protein: CASSVGTASYNEQFF.